The entry that follows covers one TCR beta chain sequence. Its antigen remains unknown. Trimming cost V 1 base and J 4 bases; bases outside gene matches: 12. Germline-derived CDR1 and CDR2 are MGHRA and YSYEKL. The CDR3 spans 18 residues. These data come from a study of T cell repertoires in cytomegalovirus infection. Study-level points and caveats: The ex vivo response was dominated by HLA-C-restricted CMV-specific TCR beta clonotypes.

TCRdb reanalysed the reads using MiXCR and keeps one entry per CDR3 protein. The data contain about 700,000 distinct CDR3 sequences, around 31% of them singletons. The sample here was cultured PBMCs, taken from culture after CMV antigen stimulation. The sequence derives from a human donor in good health (CMV status not recorded). Some clones in this sample may be carry-over from other donors' samples. This chain uses TRBV4-1 with TRBJ1-4; TRBD1 matches 7 bases. CDR3 bases: TGCGCCAGCAGCCAAGTGGGGGACAGCACGCTCCTTAATGAAAAACTGTTTTTT. Translation: CASSQVGDSTLLNEKLFF.